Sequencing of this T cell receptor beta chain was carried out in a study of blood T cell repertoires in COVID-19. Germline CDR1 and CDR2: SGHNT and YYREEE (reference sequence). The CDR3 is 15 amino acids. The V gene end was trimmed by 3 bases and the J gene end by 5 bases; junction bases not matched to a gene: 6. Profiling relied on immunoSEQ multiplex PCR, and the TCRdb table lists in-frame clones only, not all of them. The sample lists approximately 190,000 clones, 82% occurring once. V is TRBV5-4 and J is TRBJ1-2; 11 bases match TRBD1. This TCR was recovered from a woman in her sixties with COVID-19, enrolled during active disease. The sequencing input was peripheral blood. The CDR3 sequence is CASSSKDRGLYGYTF. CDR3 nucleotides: TGTGCCAGCAGCTCCAAGGACAGGGGGCTGTATGGCTACACCTTC.